Sequencing of this T cell receptor (beta chain) was carried out in a study of blood T cells in healthy people across ages (dated by TCRdb to about 2015). The study in broad terms: Template switching captured roughly one uniquely barcoded TCR beta cDNA molecule per two T cells in model experiments. The donors were split into four age groups: young (average about 15 years), middle-aged (around 37), aged (roughly 65) and long-lived (under 85). Donors of different ages were randomly distributed across sequencing lanes to avoid experimental bias. The study analyzed two additional independent replicas of 1 million unique cDNA reads from the same blood draw for two donors, one aged 18 to 29 and one aged 80 or older. Using deep sequencing normalized with unique cDNA molecular identifiers, the study measured how TCR beta repertoire diversity changes with age.

The library came from 5' RACE. Sequencing relied on an Illumina HiSeq 2500. A second PCR of roughly 7 to 12 cycles was run with a J-beta primer mix and a sample-barcoded 5' primer. A template-switch 5' adaptor carrying 12 random nucleotides introduced a unique molecular identifier onto each TCR beta cDNA molecule. Each sample yielded at least 2.5 million CDR3-containing paired-end reads. First-strand cDNA synthesis was performed from all RNA using the Mint cDNA synthesis kit, with priming by a TRBC-specific oligonucleotide. All cDNA was treated with uracil-DNA glycosylase and then went through a first 18-cycle PCR with the universal primers M1SS and BC2_uni_R. Turning to the authors' computational methods: For normalization, 1 million high-quality reads were randomly selected from each sample, with every read carrying a distinct molecular identifier. Reads sharing molecular identifiers were discarded rather than binned into consensus sequences. CDR3 identification, clonotype clustering and error correction used MiTCR with a Q25 quality threshold and the strictest error-elimination algorithm. Lower-bound total TCR beta diversity was estimated with a nonparametric unseen species model using Euler transformation. TCRdb trimmed the raw reads at Q25, called clones with MiXCR and kept productive beta chains. Entries that share a CDR3 protein sequence are merged under the most common genes and DNA. TCRdb's processing, not the authors', yielded these V and J calls. This sample lists 1.5 million to 2 million distinct CDR3 sequences; less than 50% were detected once. The ten largest account for more than 2% of the sample.

This clonotype was found a few times. There is no known antigen for this receptor. No clone much larger than this one lies a single base away; base qualities are absent. Study-wide findings and limitations: Conclusive comparison of naive and antigen-experienced compartments was prevented by the profiling of bulk unsorted PBMCs. Compared with the aged group, more naive CD4+ T cells, fewer expanded clones and increased TCR diversity were shown by the long-lived group, suggesting age selection. A strong correlation was found between observed TCR beta diversity and the percentage of naive T cells measured by flow cytometry. Observed TCR beta diversity per million T cells fell roughly linearly with age, and a significant reduction was already apparent by age around 40. Total diversity estimates from one million sequenced T cells were considered lower bounds and underestimates. Donor CMV infection status was unknown, potentially confounding age-related changes in expanded clonotypes.

V is cut by 2 bases and J by 2 bases, and the space between the germline ends is 10 bases. The CDR3, cysteine through phenylalanine, is 14 amino acids long. The entry retains the CDR3 DNA only, 42 bases that are in frame from base 1. Reading the germline V gene (reference sequence) gives CDR1 SEHNR and CDR2 FQNEAQ. The roughly 39 donors, aged about 6 to 90 years, were systemically healthy Caucasian individuals from Russia. Approximately 9.3 milliliters of peripheral blood were drawn from each donor into EDTA-treated Vacutainer tubes. Ficoll-Paque density-gradient centrifugation was used to isolate PBMCs, with at least 7 million per sample. Total RNA, at least 6 micrograms per sample, was extracted from PBMCs with Trizol reagent. For every donor, an aliquot of PBMCs went through flow cytometry to measure the percentages of naive CD45RAhigh/CD27high T cells.

Rearrangement joined TRBV7-9 to TRBJ2-7; the D gene assignment is ambiguous. The sequencing sample was made of blood. The source is a woman aged 35 to 49 in good health. The CDR3 protein is CASSLIEQTYEQYF. The sequenced DNA: TGTGCCAGCAGCTTAATTGAACAGACCTACGAGCAGTACTTC.